These 22 T cell receptor beta chains came from one sample sequenced in a study of T cell responses to AZD1222 COVID-19 vaccine (dated by TCRdb to the early 2020s). Interpreted using the paper, the time point label stands for: baseline before first vaccination. The library was made by the immunoSEQ multiplex PCR assay. TCRdb retrieved this table from immuneACCESS and kept in-frame rearrangements only. Not all clones are present; in checked studies, unresolved V genes account for under half, and no reason is known for the remainder. Present in this sample are 150,000 to 200,000 clones, roughly 89% of which were seen just once. The ten largest clones take up around 1.6% of the sample. Material: peripheral blood, obtained on day 0 of AZD1222 vaccination. The receptor source for this set is an adult in good health.

The gene calls are TRBV30 and TRBJ1-2; D gene uncertain. The CDR3 consists of 14 residues. Germline V gives CDR1 GTSNPN, CDR2 SVGIG (reference sequence). Trimming took 0 bases from V and 4 from J, leaving 12 bases between them. The CDR3, as DNA: TGTGCCTGGAGTGTAGGTGTACTTACCTATGGCTACACCTTC. It codes for CAWSVGVLTYGYTF.

The chain carries TRBV5-1 and TRBJ2-1; TRBD2 aligns across 14 bases. V dropped 4 bases and J dropped 4; count of bases not matched to a gene: 13. The germline V gene has CDR1 SGHRS and CDR2 YFSETQ. CDR3 length: 19 amino acids. The CDR3 coding sequence is TGCGCCAGCAGCGCTAAGATGACTAGCGGGGGGGACTTTTACAATGAGCAGTTCTTC. Its protein product is CASSAKMTSGGDFYNEQFF.

As DNA, the CDR3 is TGTGCCTGGAGTGTCGGGGTTCCCCCAGATACGCAGTATTTT. It translates to CAWSVGVPPDTQYF. The chain recombines TRBV30 with TRBJ2-3; maybe TRBD2 (5 bases). This CDR3 region has 14 residues. Germline V gene sequence: CDR1 GTSNPN, CDR2 SVGIG (reference sequence). Trimming left V 0 bases short and J 4 bases short, with 11 bases between. Full variable domain (rest looked up from reference TRBV30 and TRBJ2-3): SQTIHQWPATLVQPVGSPLSLECTVEGTSNPNLYWYRQAAGRGLQLLFYSVGIGQISSEVPQNLSASRPQDRQFILSSKKLLLSDSGFYLCAWSVGVPPDTQYFGPGTRLTVL.

The chain combines TRBV27 with TRBJ1-2; D not certain. Per the germline V gene, CDR1 is MNHEY and CDR2 is SMNVEV (reference sequence). CDR3 length: 15 residues. Trimming removed 0 bases at V and 2 bases at J, with 10 bases between. CDR3 nucleotide sequence: TGTGCCAGCAGTTTATCGCCCTGGGGAAACTATGGCTACACCTTC. This translates into CASSLSPWGNYGYTF.

V usage is TRBV4-2 and J usage is TRBJ2-5; TRBD2 matches at 10 bases. The CDR3 has 15 amino acids. Germline values: CDR1 LGHNA, CDR2 YNFKEQ. V trimming: 0 bases; J trimming: 3 bases; junction bases outside the gene matches: 1. The CDR3 spells CASSQDGTSEETQYF. CDR3 bases: TGTGCCAGCAGCCAAGATGGGACTAGCGAAGAGACCCAGTACTTC.

The chain carries TRBV7-2 and TRBJ1-6; D unclear. CDR3 length: 13 residues. Deletions cut 1 base from V and 5 bases from J, with 3 bases between. Germline CDR1 SGHTA, CDR2 FQGNSA. The CDR3 protein is CASSLGHNSPLHF. The CDR3 nucleotides read TGTGCCAGCAGCTTAGGCCATAATTCACCCCTCCACTTT.

The chain joins TRBV21-1 to TRBJ1-1; the table's D call, TRBD1, has no DNA check behind it. TRBV21-1 is marked as a pseudogene. The CDR3 has 17 amino acids. CDR3 nucleotide sequence: TGTGCCAGCAGCAAATTCCCTTTAAAATGGCATCTCACTGAAGCTTTCTTT. This codes for CASSKFPLKWHLTEAFF.

The rearrangement links TRBV6-5 to TRBJ2-5, with TRBD1 matching over 7 bases. J was trimmed by 2 bases and V by 4 bases; bases with no gene match: 7. The CDR3 length is 15 residues. CDR1 and CDR2 from the germline V gene are MNHEY and SVGAGI. As DNA, the CDR3 is TGTGCCAGCAGTTCCACCGGGACAGCACAAGAGACCCAGTACTTC. Its protein product is CASSSTGTAQETQYF.

This rearrangement joins TRBV27 to TRBJ2-1, with 11 nucleotides matching TRBD1. The CDR3 is made up of 15 amino acids. Trimming cost V 8 bases and J 7 bases; bases outside gene matches: 10. In germline, CDR1 is MNHEY, CDR2 SMNVEV (reference sequence). CDR3 sequence reads: CASGSWGTGGNEQFF. CDR3 coding DNA: TGTGCCAGCGGCTCCTGGGGGACAGGGGGAAATGAGCAGTTCTTC.

The chain is built from TRBV27 and TRBJ2-3; D is undetermined. Germline-derived CDR1 and CDR2 are MNHEY and SMNVEV (reference sequence). Trimming took 3 bases from V and 3 from J, leaving 7 bases between them. This CDR3 comprises 13 residues. The CDR3 DNA reads TGTGCCAGCAGTTTCATGGGTACAGATACGCAGTATTTT. The encoded protein is CASSFMGTDTQYF.

The count of this clone is one. This sequence joins TRBV19 and TRBJ1-5, with D hard to call. This CDR3 is 16 amino acids long. Germline CDR1 and CDR2: LNHDA and SQIVND (reference sequence). V gave up 3 bases and J gave up 6 bases, with 18 bases separating them. CDR3 in amino acids: CASSINSGVWIQPQHF. CDR3 nucleotides: TGTGCCAGTAGTATCAACTCCGGGGTATGGATTCAGCCCCAGCATTTT. The full variable domain, with the rest looked up from reference TRBV19 and TRBJ1-5, is DGGITQSPKYLFRKEGQNVTLSCEQNLNHDAMYWYRQDPGQGLRLIYYSQIVNDFQKGDIAEGYSVSREKKESFPLTVTSAQKNPTAFYLCASSINSGVWIQPQHFGDGTRLSIL.

The rearrangement joins TRBV19 to TRBJ2-7, with no clear D. CDR3 length equals 15 residues. V was clipped by 1 base and J by 0 bases, with 10 bases between them. The germline gives CDR1 LNHDA, CDR2 SQIVND (reference sequence). The CDR3 region has the DNA TGTGCCAGTAGTATAGGACACCTGAGCTCCTACGAGCAGTACTTC. Translation: CASSIGHLSSYEQYF.

This clone was recorded once. This chain connects TRBV5-6 to TRBJ2-2, with D maybe TRBD1 (6 bases). V lost 4 bases to trimming and J lost 5 bases, with 18 bases between them. The CDR3 has 16 amino acids. Germline CDR1 reads SGHDT; CDR2 reads YYEEEE. CDR3 sequence reads: CASSPALRGFTGELFF. The CDR3 nucleotides read TGTGCCAGCAGCCCGGCGCTCAGGGGTTTTACCGGGGAGCTGTTTTTT.

The table lists this clone with a few counts. The chain carries TRBV25-1 and TRBJ1-5; D perhaps matches TRBD1 (6 bases). This CDR3 contains 14 residues. V shed 10 bases and J shed 0 bases, with 13 bases lying between them. Germline values: CDR1 MGHDK, CDR2 SYGVNS. The CDR3 region has the DNA TGTGCCACCACGAGGGGGTATAGCAATCAGCCCCAGCATTTT. This codes for CATTRGYSNQPQHF.

This clone has just a few counts. The chain joins TRBV5-5 to TRBJ1-6; D is unresolved. Germline V gene lookup returns CDR1 SGHKS and CDR2 YYEKEE (reference sequence). The CDR3 runs 14 residues. Trimming took off 1 base at V and 8 bases at J, with 10 bases between the two ends. This CDR3 reads CASSLRVADSPLHF. DNA of the CDR3: TGTGCCAGCAGCTTGAGGGTAGCTGATTCACCCCTCCACTTT.

The V call is TRBV28, the J call TRBJ1-1; D possibly corresponds to TRBD1 (5 bases). The CDR3 totals 15 residues. Germline V gene sequence: CDR1 MDHEN, CDR2 SYDVKM. The ends were cut back, 4 bases at V and 1 base at J, with 13 bases in the middle. As DNA, the CDR3 is TGTGCCAGCAGTTCTACGGTGGGGCAGAACACTGAAGCTTTCTTT. Translation: CASSSTVGQNTEAFF.

This sequence joins TRBV30 and TRBJ1-6; 9 nucleotides align to TRBD1. V trimming: 6 bases; J trimming: 10 bases; junction bases outside the gene matches: 7. The germline gives CDR1 GTSNPN, CDR2 SVGIG (reference sequence). The CDR3 runs 13 residues. CDR3 residues: CACTTGGLSPLHF. CDR3 nucleotide sequence: TGTGCCTGTACGACAGGGGGTTTATCACCCCTCCACTTT.

This sequence joins TRBV6-6 and TRBJ1-5, with D hard to call. Germline V gene sequence: CDR1 MNHNY, CDR2 SVGAGI (reference sequence). The CDR3 runs 15 residues. V was cut by 7 bases and J by 3 bases, with 16 bases left in between. The DNA for the CDR3 is TGTGCCAGCAACTCGCTCCCGGGGTACAATCAGCCCCAGCATTTT. Amino acids: CASNSLPGYNQPQHF.

The chain carries TRBV1 and TRBJ1-1; no check of the table's D call, TRBD1, against the DNA was made. TRBV1 has pseudogene status. CDR3 length equals 16 residues. The CDR3 is CTSSQVWAGSNTEAFF. CDR3 nucleotide sequence: TGCACCAGCAGCCAAGTTTGGGCAGGGTCGAACACTGAAGCTTTCTTT.

The genes are TRBV18 and TRBJ1-1, with TRBD1 matching 7 bases. Per germline, CDR1 KGHSH and CDR2 LQKENI. The CDR3 length is 16 residues. V gave up 0 bases and J gave up 4 bases; unmatched junction bases: 8. CDR3 sequence reads: CASSPPRKGQITEAFF. CDR3 bases: TGTGCCAGCTCACCACCGAGAAAGGGACAGATCACTGAAGCTTTCTTT.

The chain has TRBV28 and TRBJ1-6; no clear D gene. Trimming took off 3 bases at V and 7 bases at J, with 16 bases between the two ends. In germline, CDR1 is MDHEN, CDR2 SYDVKM. This CDR3 has 16 amino acids. CDR3 coding DNA: TGTGCCAGCAGTTTTATTGGGCGGGCCGAAAATTCACCCCTCCACTTT. Encoded protein: CASSFIGRAENSPLHF.

The CDR3 sequence is CASCPTDRGAYGYTF. The CDR3 DNA follows: TGTGCCAGCTGCCCCACGGACAGGGGGGCCTATGGCTACACCTTC. This chain joins TRBV27 and TRBJ1-2; 10 nucleotides align to TRBD1. Unmatched junction bases numbered 10, after V lost 8 bases and J lost 4 bases. The CDR3 length is 15 residues. The germline V gene encodes CDR1 MNHEY and CDR2 SMNVEV (reference sequence).